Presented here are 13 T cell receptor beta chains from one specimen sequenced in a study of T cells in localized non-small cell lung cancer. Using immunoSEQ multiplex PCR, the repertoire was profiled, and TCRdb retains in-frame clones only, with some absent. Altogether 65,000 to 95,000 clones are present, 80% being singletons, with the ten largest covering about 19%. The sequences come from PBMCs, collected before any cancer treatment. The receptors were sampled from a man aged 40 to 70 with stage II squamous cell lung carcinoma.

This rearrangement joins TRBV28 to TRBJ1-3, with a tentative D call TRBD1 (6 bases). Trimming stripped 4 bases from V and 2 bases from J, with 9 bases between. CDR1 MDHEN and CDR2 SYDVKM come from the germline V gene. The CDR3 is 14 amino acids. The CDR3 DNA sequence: TGTGCCAGCAGTTGGGGGGCACCTGGAAACACCATATATTTT. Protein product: CASSWGAPGNTIYF.

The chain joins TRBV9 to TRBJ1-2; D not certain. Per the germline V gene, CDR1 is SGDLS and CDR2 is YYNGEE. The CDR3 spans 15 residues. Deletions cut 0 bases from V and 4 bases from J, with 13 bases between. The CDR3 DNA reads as TGTGCCAGCAGCGTAGAGCGCGGAACCTCCTATGGCTACACCTTC. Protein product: CASSVERGTSYGYTF.

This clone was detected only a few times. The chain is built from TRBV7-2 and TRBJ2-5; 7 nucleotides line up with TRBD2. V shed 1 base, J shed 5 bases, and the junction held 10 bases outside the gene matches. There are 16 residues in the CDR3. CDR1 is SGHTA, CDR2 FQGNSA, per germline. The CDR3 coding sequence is TGTGCCAGCAGCTTAGAAGGGACGGGGGGTATGGAGACCCAGTACTTC. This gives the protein CASSLEGTGGMETQYF.

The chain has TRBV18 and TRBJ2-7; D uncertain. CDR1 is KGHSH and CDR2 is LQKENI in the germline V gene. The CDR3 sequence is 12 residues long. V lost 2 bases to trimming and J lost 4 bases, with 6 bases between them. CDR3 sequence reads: CASSPGEYEQYF. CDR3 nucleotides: TGTGCCAGCTCACCAGGCGAATACGAGCAGTACTTC.

Here the CDR3 DNA reads TGTGCCAGCAGCCCGCGGACTAGCGGGGCCGCCTACGAGCAGTACTTC. This sequence encodes CASSPRTSGAAYEQYF. This chain links TRBV9 with TRBJ2-7, with 12 bases that match TRBD2. V was pared by 4 bases and J by 2 bases, with 7 bases of the junction left unmatched. Germline V CDR1 and CDR2: SGDLS, YYNGEE. This CDR3 contains 16 residues.

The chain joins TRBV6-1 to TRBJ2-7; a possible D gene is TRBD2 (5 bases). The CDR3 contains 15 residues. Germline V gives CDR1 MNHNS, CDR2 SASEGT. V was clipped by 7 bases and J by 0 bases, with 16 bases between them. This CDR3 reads CASTPGLSSSYEQYF. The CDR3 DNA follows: TGTGCCAGCACCCCAGGACTGTCGAGCTCCTACGAGCAGTACTTC.

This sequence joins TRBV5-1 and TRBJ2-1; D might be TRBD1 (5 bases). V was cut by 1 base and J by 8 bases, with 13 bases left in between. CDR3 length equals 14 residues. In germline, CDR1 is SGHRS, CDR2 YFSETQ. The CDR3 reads CASSLFIRADEQFF. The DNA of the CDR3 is TGCGCCAGCAGCTTGTTCATCAGGGCCGATGAGCAGTTCTTC.

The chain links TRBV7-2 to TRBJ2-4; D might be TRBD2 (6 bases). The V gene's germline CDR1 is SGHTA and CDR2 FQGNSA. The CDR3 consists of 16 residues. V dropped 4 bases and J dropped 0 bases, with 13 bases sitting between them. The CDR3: CASSSSGGKAKNIQYF. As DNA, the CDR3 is TGTGCCAGCAGCTCCTCCGGGGGAAAAGCCAAAAACATTCAGTACTTC.

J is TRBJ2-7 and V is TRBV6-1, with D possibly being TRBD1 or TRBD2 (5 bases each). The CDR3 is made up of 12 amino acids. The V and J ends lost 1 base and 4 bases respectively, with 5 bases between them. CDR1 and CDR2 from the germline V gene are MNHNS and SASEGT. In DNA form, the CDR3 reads TGTGCCAGCAGTGAAGGGGGGTACGAGCAGTACTTC. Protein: CASSEGGYEQYF.

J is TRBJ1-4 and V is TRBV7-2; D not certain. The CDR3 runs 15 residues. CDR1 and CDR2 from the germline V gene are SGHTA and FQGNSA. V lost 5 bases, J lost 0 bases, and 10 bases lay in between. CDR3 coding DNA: TGTGCCAGCAGCCCCCTGGGGACAACTAATGAAAAACTGTTTTTT. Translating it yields CASSPLGTTNEKLFF.

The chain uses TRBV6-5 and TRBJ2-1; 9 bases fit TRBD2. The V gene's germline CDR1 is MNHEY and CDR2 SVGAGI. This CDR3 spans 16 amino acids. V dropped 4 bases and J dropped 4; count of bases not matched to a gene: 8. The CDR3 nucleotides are TGTGCCAGCAGTTCCCAAGGACTAGCGTTATACAATGAGCAGTTCTTC. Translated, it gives CASSSQGLALYNEQFF.

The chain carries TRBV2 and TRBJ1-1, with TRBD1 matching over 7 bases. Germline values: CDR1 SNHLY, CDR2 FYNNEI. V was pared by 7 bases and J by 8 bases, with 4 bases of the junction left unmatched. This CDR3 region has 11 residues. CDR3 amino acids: CASKGAIEAFF. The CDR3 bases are TGTGCCAGCAAGGGGGCTATAGAAGCTTTCTTT.

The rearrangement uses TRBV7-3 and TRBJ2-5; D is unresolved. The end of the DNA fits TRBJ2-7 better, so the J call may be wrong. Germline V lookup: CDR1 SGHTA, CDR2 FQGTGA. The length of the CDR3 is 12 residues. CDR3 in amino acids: CASSFGDYEQYF. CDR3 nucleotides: TGTGCCAGCAGCTTTGGAGACTACGAGCAGTACTTC.